The 22 T cell receptor beta chains given below trace back to one sample, sequenced in a study of T cell responses to AZD1222 COVID-19 vaccine. TCRdb keeps only in-frame clones here, not all; method: immunoSEQ multiplex PCR. Here the sample spans about 150,000 clones, 75% to 85% being singletons. The sequenced sample was peripheral blood, obtained on day 0 of MenACWY control vaccination. These receptors all stem from an adult in good health.

The chain's CDR3 is CASTQLRDRGDEKLFF. The CDR3 DNA follows: TGTGCCAGCACCCAACTCCGGGACAGAGGGGATGAAAAACTGTTTTTT. This chain uses TRBV28 with TRBJ1-4, with 7 positions matching TRBD1. The CDR3 contains 16 residues. V lost 7 bases and J lost 6; bases outside the gene matches: 14. Germline values: CDR1 MDHEN, CDR2 SYDVKM.

CDR3 coding DNA: TGTGCCAGCAGCTTAGCGTTAAGAGGAAACACCATATATTTT. Protein product: CASSLALRGNTIYF. This rearrangement joins TRBV11-2 to TRBJ1-3; D unresolved. Germline lookup yields CDR1 SGHAT and CDR2 FQNNGV. Trimming removed 1 base at V and 4 bases at J, with 8 bases between. The CDR3 has 14 amino acids.

CDR3 sequence (DNA): TGTGCCAGCAGTTTCGGACAGGGTGAAGCTTTCTTT. Translation gives CASSFGQGEAFF. The rearrangement joins TRBV28 to TRBJ1-1; 8 bases are shared with TRBD1. Germline CDR1 and CDR2: MDHEN and SYDVKM. V lost 3 bases, J lost 7 bases, and 1 base stayed unmatched. The CDR3 is 12 residues long.

This chain links TRBV7-2 with TRBJ1-6; D not resolved. CDR3 length: 17 residues. V was clipped by 0 bases and J by 0 bases, with 9 bases between them. Germline V gene lookup returns CDR1 SGHTA and CDR2 FQGNSA. The CDR3 DNA sequence: TGTGCCAGCAGCTTAGCCCAGCATAGCTCCTATAATTCACCCCTCCACTTT. It yields the protein CASSLAQHSSYNSPLHF. Filled out from reference TRBV7-2 and TRBJ1-6, the complete variable domain reads GAGVSQSPSNKVTEKGKDVELRCDPISGHTALYWYRQSLGQGLEFLIYFQGNSAPDKSGLPSDRFSAERTGGSVSTLTIQRTQQEDSAVYLCASSLAQHSSYNSPLHFGNGTRLTVT.

This clone was seen a single time. The V and J genes are TRBV2 and TRBJ2-7, with TRBD2 matching over 8 bases. V shed 6 bases and J 4 bases; nucleotides not matched to a gene: 8. The CDR3 totals 14 residues. The germline V gene encodes CDR1 SNHLY and CDR2 FYNNEI. CDR3 DNA sequence: TGTGCCAGCAGAGGGAGGGCTAGCGGGTACGAGCAGTACGTC. It translates to CASRGRASGYEQYV.

Concerning this clone: The identical CDR3 is also encoded by other nucleotide sequences in the sample. The chain employs TRBV19 and TRBJ2-7; TRBD2 is a possible D gene (5 bases). This CDR3 contains 20 residues. Per germline, CDR1 LNHDA and CDR2 SQIVND (reference sequence). V was clipped by 8 bases and J by 2 bases, with 34 bases between them. The DNA for the CDR3 is TGTGCCAGTCCAGTCTATTGGACGCCATCACCGGGGTCACGCGCCTACGAGCAGTACGTC. Its translation: CASPVYWTPSPGSRAYEQYV.

This chain links TRBV5-4 with TRBJ2-3; 13 nucleotides line up with TRBD2. Germline V gene lookup returns CDR1 SGHNT and CDR2 YYREEE (reference sequence). V shed 4 bases and J 1 base; nucleotides not matched to a gene: 3. The CDR3 runs 16 residues. CDR3 nucleotides: TGTGCCAGCAGCCATGGGACTAGCGGGGGCACAGATACGCAGTATTTT. Encoded protein: CASSHGTSGGTDTQYF.

V and J are TRBV5-1 and TRBJ2-7; D unresolved. The germline CDR1 and CDR2 sequences are SGHRS and YFSETQ. V was clipped by 1 base and J by 0 bases, with 8 bases between them. The CDR3 extends over 14 amino acids. DNA of the CDR3: TGCGCCAGCAGCTTGAACCATGGCTCCTACGAGCAGTACGTC. This translates into CASSLNHGSYEQYV.

The rearrangement links TRBV5-4 to TRBJ2-7, with TRBD2 matching 8 bases. V dropped 2 bases and J dropped 2; count of bases not matched to a gene: 9. This CDR3 is 16 amino acids long. Germline assignment: CDR1 SGHNT and CDR2 YYREEE (reference sequence). This CDR3 is CASSFPGLGGPYEQYF. CDR3 nucleotides: TGTGCCAGCAGCTTCCCGGGACTAGGCGGTCCCTACGAGCAGTACTTC. Filled out from reference TRBV5-4 and TRBJ2-7, the complete variable domain reads ETGVTQSPTHLIKTRGQQVTLRCSSQSGHNTVSWYQQALGQGPQFIFQYYREEENGRGNFPPRFSGLQFPNYSSELNVNALELDDSALYLCASSFPGLGGPYEQYFGPGTRLTVT.

This chain connects TRBV27 to TRBJ2-1; 8 bases match TRBD1. CDR3 length equals 15 residues. Trimming took 4 bases from V and 2 from J; bases not matched to a gene: 4. CDR1 and CDR2 (germline): MNHEY, SMNVEV (reference sequence). In DNA, the CDR3 is TGTGCCAGCAGTTCCGGACAGGGTGCCTACAATGAGCAGTTCTTC. The encoded protein is CASSSGQGAYNEQFF.

The chain carries TRBV3-1 (or the pseudogene TRBV3-2) and TRBJ2-5; no definite D call. V was trimmed by 2 bases and J by 1 base, leaving 8 bases between them. Germline values: CDR1 LGHDT, CDR2 YNNKEL (reference sequence). The CDR3 extends over 14 amino acids. The chain's CDR3 is CASSQNPSQETQYF. The CDR3 DNA follows: TGTGCCAGCAGCCAAAACCCCTCCCAAGAGACCCAGTACTTC.

This chain uses TRBV7-9 with TRBJ2-1, with D possibly called TRBD1 or TRBD2 (6 bases each). CDR1 SEHNR and CDR2 FQNEAQ come from the germline V gene (reference sequence). Trimming shortened V by 4 bases and J by 4 bases, and 14 bases separated the two germline ends. This CDR3 region has 15 residues. The CDR3 spells CASSSRGARYNEQFF. The CDR3 region has the DNA TGTGCCAGCAGCTCAAGGGGGGCGCGATACAATGAGCAGTTCTTC. The full variable domain, completed using reference TRBV7-9 and TRBJ2-1, is DTGVSQNPRHKITKRGQNVTFRCDPISEHNRLYWYRQTLGQGPEFLTYFQNEAQLEKSRLLSDRFSAERPKGSFSTLEIQRTEQGDSAMYLCASSSRGARYNEQFFGPGTRLTVL.

This CDR3 reads CASRSAGSGGAYNEQFF. Here the CDR3 DNA reads TGCGCCAGCAGATCGGCGGGTAGCGGGGGGGCCTACAATGAGCAGTTCTTC. The rearrangement links TRBV4-1 to TRBJ2-1; 11 bases match TRBD2. Losses at the gene ends were 6 bases for V and 2 bases for J; bases not matched to a gene: 9. CDR1 is MGHRA, CDR2 YSYEKL, per germline. The CDR3 totals 17 residues.

This chain uses TRBV18 with TRBJ2-5, with D uncertain. V lost 3 bases to trimming and J lost 2 bases, with 7 bases between them. The CDR3 extends over 13 amino acids. Germline V gives CDR1 KGHSH, CDR2 LQKENI. CDR3 DNA sequence: TGTGCCAGCTCACCCCACCCGCAAGAGACCCAGTACTTC. It codes for CASSPHPQETQYF.

The chain couples TRBV5-1 to TRBJ2-5; TRBD2 might be the D (5 bases). CDR1 and CDR2 from the germline V gene are SGHRS and YFSETQ. The V gene lost 4 bases and the J gene lost 2 bases, with 15 bases spanning the gap. CDR3 length: 15 residues. The CDR3 nucleotides are TGCGCCAGCAGCGCAGTTGCGGGTCCGCAAGAGACCCAGTACTTC. Translation: CASSAVAGPQETQYF.

The chain recombines TRBV6-5 with TRBJ1-1, with D maybe TRBD1 (6 bases). The germline V gene encodes CDR1 MNHEY and CDR2 SVGAGI. The CDR3 is 16 residues long. V was cut by 0 bases and J by 0 bases, with 11 bases left in between. The CDR3 nucleotides read TGTGCCAGCAGTTACTCGACAGGTGGATTGAACACTGAAGCTTTCTTT. Translation: CASSYSTGGLNTEAFF.

The V call is TRBV5-1, the J call TRBJ1-1; TRBD1 agrees at 8 bases. Germline lookup yields CDR1 SGHRS and CDR2 YFSETQ. The CDR3 is made up of 13 amino acids. V was clipped by 4 bases and J by 3 bases; unmatched bases: 2. Written as DNA, the CDR3 is TGCGCCAGCAGCGAGACAGGGGACACTGAAGCTTTCTTT. Amino acids: CASSETGDTEAFF.

This chain joins TRBV7-3 and TRBJ1-3, with D tentatively TRBD1 (6 bases). CDR1 and CDR2 (germline): SGHTA, FQGTGA. The CDR3 runs to 15 residues. V was clipped by 3 bases and J by 3 bases, with 12 bases between them. The CDR3 DNA follows: TGTGCCAGCAGCTTTCAGGGGCCGGGTGGAAACACCATATATTTT. Residues: CASSFQGPGGNTIYF.

J is TRBJ2-3 and V is TRBV6-5; tentatively, D is TRBD1 or TRBD2 (6 bases each). The CDR3 runs to 14 residues. Germline V lookup: CDR1 MNHEY, CDR2 SVGAGI. With 6 bases removed from V and 1 base from J, the gap between germline ends came to 11 bases. CDR3 loop: CASSHRGGTDTQYF. Written as DNA, the CDR3 is TGTGCCAGCAGCCATAGGGGGGGCACAGATACGCAGTATTTT.

The chain combines TRBV10-3 with TRBJ1-1; 8 bases agree with TRBD1. The ends lost 10 bases at V and 2 bases at J; junction bases unmatched: 6. Germline CDR1 and CDR2: ENHRY and SYGVKD. This CDR3 is 13 amino acids long. The CDR3 loop reads CAKRQGTNTEAFF. DNA of the CDR3: TGTGCCAAGCGACAGGGGACAAACACTGAAGCTTTCTTT.

This clone was found a few times. The rearrangement links TRBV9 to TRBJ1-2, with D possibly being TRBD1 (6 bases). CDR1 and CDR2 from the germline V gene are SGDLS and YYNGEE. Trimming removed 0 bases at V and 7 bases at J, with 13 bases between. The CDR3 loop spans 14 amino acids. In nucleotides, the CDR3 is TGTGCCAGCAGCGTAGCACAGGGAGCGGCTGGCTACACCTTC. Protein product: CASSVAQGAAGYTF.

In regard to this clone: Other DNA sequences within the sample encode an identical CDR3. The chain carries TRBV5-4 and TRBJ2-3; the D call may be TRBD1 or TRBD2 (5 bases each). The germline V gene has CDR1 SGHNT and CDR2 YYREEE (reference sequence). Trimming stripped 3 bases from V and 3 bases from J, with 11 bases between. This CDR3 spans 14 amino acids. CDR3 nucleotides: TGTGCCAGCAGCTCCCGGGACCGAACAGATACGCAGTATTTT. Translating gives CASSSRDRTDTQYF.